This T cell receptor (beta chain) was identified in a study of T cells in Graves' hyperthyroidism and ophthalmopathy. Study-level points and caveats: Within blood appeared most thyroid clonotypes that had expanded above 0.001.

The V end lost 2 bases, the J end lost 5 bases, and 10 bases lay between the germline ends. The CDR3 has 13 amino acids. Germline V lookup: CDR1 DFQATT, CDR2 SNEGSKA (reference sequence). In making diagnoses, clinical symptoms, serum thyroxine and TRAb, thyroid ultrasound and orbital computed tomography were all used. This clonotype was picked up many times. Its antigen is not identified. The CDR3 regions of TCR beta were amplified from RNA transcripts. First-round RT-PCR targeting the TCR CDR3 was performed with the HTBI primer set. TCRdb reprocessed the multiplex PCR reads with MiXCR, giving one entry per CDR3 protein. Of about 410,000 distinct CDR3 sequences listed, 13% to 15% were seen once; the top ten hold 15% to 20%.

The V call is TRBV20-1, the J call TRBJ1-5; no clear D gene. The clonotype comes from a woman in her 30s with Graves' ophthalmopathy. Sequencing input: blood. CDR3: CSARSQEDQPQHF. The CDR3 DNA follows: TGCAGTGCTAGATCTCAGGAAGATCAGCCCCAGCATTTT.